This record concerns one T cell receptor (beta chain) sequence. The antigen it binds to is not known. Base qualities are not recorded, but no much larger clone differs from it by a single base. Trimming removed 0 bases from V and 7 bases from J; the gene matches leave 5 bases unexplained. CDR1 and CDR2, looked up from the germline V gene, are ENHRY and SYGVKD. The CDR3 sequence holds 17 residues, the cysteine and phenylalanine included. Just the 51-base CDR3 DNA is kept, in frame starting at base 1. The library relied on 5' RACE. A second PCR of about 7 to 12 cycles was run with a J-beta primer mix and a sample-barcoded 5' primer. Each TCR beta cDNA molecule received a unique molecular identifier from a template-switch 5' adaptor carrying 12 random nucleotides. Each sample yielded at least 3 million CDR3-containing paired-end reads. First-strand cDNA was synthesized from all RNA with the Mint cDNA synthesis kit, primed by a TRBC-specific oligonucleotide. After uracil-DNA glycosylase treatment, a first 18-cycle PCR used universal primers M1SS and BC2_uni_R on all cDNA. Concerning the study's data processing: Each sample was normalized by randomly selecting 1 million high-quality reads, each carrying a distinct molecular identifier. Reads with shared molecular identifiers were discarded instead of being binned into consensus sequences. CDR3 identification, clonotype clustering and error correction used MiTCR with a Q25 quality threshold and the strictest error-elimination algorithm. Lower-bound total TCR beta diversity was estimated with a nonparametric unseen species model using Euler transformation. Starting from the raw public reads, TCRdb applied fastp trimming at Q25, assembled clones with MiXCR and retained in-frame beta chains. Entries that share a CDR3 protein sequence are merged under the most common genes and DNA. Here the V and J calls rest on TCRdb's processing, not on the authors' analysis. This sample comprises fewer than 2 million distinct CDR3 sequences, around 42% of them detected only once. Roughly 24% of the sample is in the top ten clones.

Donors were around 37 systemically healthy Caucasian individuals from Russia aged roughly 6 to 90 years. Ten milliliters of peripheral blood were drawn from each donor into EDTA-treated Vacutainer tubes. Ficoll-Paque density-gradient centrifugation was used to isolate PBMCs, with at least 7 million obtained per sample. Total RNA was extracted from PBMCs with Trizol reagent, with at least 6 micrograms obtained per sample. For every donor, an aliquot of PBMCs went through flow cytometry to measure the percentages of naive CD45RAhigh/CD27high T cells. The record originates from a study of blood T cells in healthy people across ages (dated by TCRdb to about 2015). Context from the whole study: In model experiments, roughly one uniquely barcoded TCR beta cDNA molecule per two T cells was captured by template switching. Four age groups were formed from the donors: young (average approximately 16 years), middle-aged (approximately 39), aged (62) and long-lived (82). Two additional independent replicas of 1 million unique cDNA reads from the same blood draw were analyzed for two donors (one aged 18 to 29 and one aged 80 or older). Using deep sequencing normalized with unique cDNA molecular identifiers, the study measured how TCR beta repertoire diversity changes with age. To avoid experimental bias, donors of different ages were distributed randomly across sequencing lanes. Results and caveats for the whole study, not just this receptor: Since profiling was done on bulk unsorted PBMCs, naive and antigen-experienced compartments could not be conclusively compared. There was a strong correlation between observed TCR beta diversity and the percentage of naive T cells measured by flow cytometry. As age increased, observed TCR beta diversity per million T cells dropped in a roughly linear way, and a significant reduction was already evident by age about 40. Because donor CMV infection status was unknown, age-related changes in expanded clonotypes were potentially confounded. Compared with the aged group, the long-lived group had more naive CD4+ T cells, fewer expanded clones and increased TCR diversity, suggesting age selection. Total diversity estimates from one million sequenced T cells were considered lower bounds and underestimates.

The sample comprised blood. This sequence originates from a human donor in good health. The V and J segments used are TRBV10-3 and TRBJ2-1; 14 bases in the middle match TRBD2. The DNA reads TGTGCCATCAGTGAGTCGGTGGGGACTAGCGGGGGTAATGAGCAGTTCTTC. The encoded protein is CAISESVGTSGGNEQFF.